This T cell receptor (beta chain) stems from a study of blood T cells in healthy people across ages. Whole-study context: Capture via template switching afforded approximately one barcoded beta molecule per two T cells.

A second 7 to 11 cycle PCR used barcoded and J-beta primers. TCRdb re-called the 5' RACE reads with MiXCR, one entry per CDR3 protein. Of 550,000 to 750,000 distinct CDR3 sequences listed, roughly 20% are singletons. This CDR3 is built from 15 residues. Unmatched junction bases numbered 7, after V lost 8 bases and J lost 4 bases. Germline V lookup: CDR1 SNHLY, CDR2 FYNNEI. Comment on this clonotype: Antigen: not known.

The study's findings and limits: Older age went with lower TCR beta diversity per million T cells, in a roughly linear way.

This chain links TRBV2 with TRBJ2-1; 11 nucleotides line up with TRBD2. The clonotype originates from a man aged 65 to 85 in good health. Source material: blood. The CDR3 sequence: CASVLTSGIYNEQFF. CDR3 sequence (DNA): TGTGCCAGCGTTCTGACTAGCGGGATTTACAATGAGCAGTTCTTC.